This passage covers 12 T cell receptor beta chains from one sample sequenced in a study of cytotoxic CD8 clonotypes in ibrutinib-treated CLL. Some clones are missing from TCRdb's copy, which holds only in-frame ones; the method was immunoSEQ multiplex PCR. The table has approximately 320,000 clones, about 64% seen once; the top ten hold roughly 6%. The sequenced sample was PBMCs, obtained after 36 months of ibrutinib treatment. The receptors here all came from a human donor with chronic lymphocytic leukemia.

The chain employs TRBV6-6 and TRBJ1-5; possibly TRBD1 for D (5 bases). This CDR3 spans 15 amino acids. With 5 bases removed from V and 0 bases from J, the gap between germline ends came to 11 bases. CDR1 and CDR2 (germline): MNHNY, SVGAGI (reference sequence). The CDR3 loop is CASSLTEYSNQPQHF. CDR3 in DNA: TGTGCCAGCAGTCTGACAGAATATAGCAATCAGCCCCAGCATTTT.

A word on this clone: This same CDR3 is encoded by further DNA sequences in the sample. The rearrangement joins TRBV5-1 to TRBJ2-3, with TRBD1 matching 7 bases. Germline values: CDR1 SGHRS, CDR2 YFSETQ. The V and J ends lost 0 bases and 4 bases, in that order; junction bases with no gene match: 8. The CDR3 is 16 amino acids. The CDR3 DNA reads TGCGCCAGCAGCTTGGCCGGGTACAGGGGCTCAGATACGCAGTATTTT. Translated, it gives CASSLAGYRGSDTQYF.

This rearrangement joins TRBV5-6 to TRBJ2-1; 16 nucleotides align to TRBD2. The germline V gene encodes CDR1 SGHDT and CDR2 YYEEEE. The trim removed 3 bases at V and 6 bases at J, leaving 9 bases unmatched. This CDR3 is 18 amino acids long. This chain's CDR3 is CASSYMGTSGRAGNEQFF. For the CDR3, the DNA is TGTGCCAGCAGCTACATGGGGACTAGCGGGAGGGCCGGCAATGAGCAGTTCTTC.

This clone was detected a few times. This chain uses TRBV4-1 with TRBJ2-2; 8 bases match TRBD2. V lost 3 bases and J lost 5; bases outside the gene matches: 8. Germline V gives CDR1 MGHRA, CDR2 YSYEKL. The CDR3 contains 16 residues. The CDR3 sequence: CASSHPIAGRTGELFF. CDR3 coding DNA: TGCGCCAGCAGCCACCCGATAGCGGGGAGGACCGGGGAGCTGTTTTTT.

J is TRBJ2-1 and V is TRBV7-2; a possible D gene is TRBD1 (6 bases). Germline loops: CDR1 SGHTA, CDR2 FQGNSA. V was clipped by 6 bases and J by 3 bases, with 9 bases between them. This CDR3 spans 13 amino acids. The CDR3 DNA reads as TGTGCCAGCAGGGGGGCAAGCTACAATGAGCAGTTCTTC. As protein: CASRGASYNEQFF.

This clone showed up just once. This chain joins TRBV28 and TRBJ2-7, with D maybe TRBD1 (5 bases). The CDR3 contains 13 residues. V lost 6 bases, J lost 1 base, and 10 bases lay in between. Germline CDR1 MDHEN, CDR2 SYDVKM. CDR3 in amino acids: CASSPGWSYEQYF. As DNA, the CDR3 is TGTGCCAGCAGCCCAGGGTGGTCCTACGAGCAGTACTTC.

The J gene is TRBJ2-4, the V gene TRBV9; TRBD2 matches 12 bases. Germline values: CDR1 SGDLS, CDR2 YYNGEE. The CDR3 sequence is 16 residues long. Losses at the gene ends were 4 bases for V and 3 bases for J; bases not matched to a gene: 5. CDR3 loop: CASSIGLAGNKNIQYF. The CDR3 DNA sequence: TGTGCCAGCAGCATCGGACTAGCGGGGAACAAAAACATTCAGTACTTC.

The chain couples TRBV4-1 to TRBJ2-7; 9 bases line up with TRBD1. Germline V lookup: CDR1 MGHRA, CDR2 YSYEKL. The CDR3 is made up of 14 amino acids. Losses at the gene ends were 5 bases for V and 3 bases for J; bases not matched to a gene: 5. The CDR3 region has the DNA TGCGCCAGCAGCTTTGGGACAGGGAACTACGAGCAGTACTTC. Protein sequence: CASSFGTGNYEQYF.

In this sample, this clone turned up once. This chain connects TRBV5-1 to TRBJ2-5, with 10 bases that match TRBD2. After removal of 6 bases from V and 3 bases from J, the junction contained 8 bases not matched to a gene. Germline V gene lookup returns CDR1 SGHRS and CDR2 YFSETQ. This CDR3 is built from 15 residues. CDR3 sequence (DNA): TGCGCCAGCAAGGGGGTAGCGGGAGGTGAAGAGACCCAGTACTTC. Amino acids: CASKGVAGGEETQYF.

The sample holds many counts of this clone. CDR3 DNA: TGTGCCAGCAGCAAGGACAAATATAGCAATCAGCCCCAGCATTTT. It encodes CASSKDKYSNQPQHF. This chain links TRBV11-3 with TRBJ1-5; TRBD1 is a possible D gene (5 bases). The CDR3 covers 15 residues. Germline V CDR1 and CDR2: SGHNT, YENEEA. The V gene lost 5 bases and the J gene lost 0 bases, with 11 bases spanning the gap.

The CDR3 DNA follows: TGTGCCAGCACCAGGGGGAAACCGAACACTGAAGCTTTCTTT. Residues: CASTRGKPNTEAFF. The chain links TRBV6-6 to TRBJ1-1, with 7 nucleotides matching TRBD1. CDR1 is MNHNY, CDR2 SVGAGI, per germline (reference sequence). J gave up 1 base and V 7 bases, and 6 bases lay outside the gene matches. The CDR3 is 14 amino acids.

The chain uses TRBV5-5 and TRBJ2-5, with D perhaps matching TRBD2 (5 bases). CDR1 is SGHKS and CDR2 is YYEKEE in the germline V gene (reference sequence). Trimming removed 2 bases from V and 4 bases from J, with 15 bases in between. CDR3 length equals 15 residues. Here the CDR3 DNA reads TGTGCCAGCAGCTTAGGTGCTAGCTGGCGAGAGACCCAGTACTTC. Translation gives CASSLGASWRETQYF. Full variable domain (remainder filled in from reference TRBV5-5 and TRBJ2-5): DAGVTQSPTHLIKTRGQQVTLRCSPISGHKSVSWYQQVLGQGPQFIFQYYEKEERGRGNFPDRFSARQFPNYSSELNVNALLLGDSALYLCASSLGASWRETQYFGPGTRLLVL.